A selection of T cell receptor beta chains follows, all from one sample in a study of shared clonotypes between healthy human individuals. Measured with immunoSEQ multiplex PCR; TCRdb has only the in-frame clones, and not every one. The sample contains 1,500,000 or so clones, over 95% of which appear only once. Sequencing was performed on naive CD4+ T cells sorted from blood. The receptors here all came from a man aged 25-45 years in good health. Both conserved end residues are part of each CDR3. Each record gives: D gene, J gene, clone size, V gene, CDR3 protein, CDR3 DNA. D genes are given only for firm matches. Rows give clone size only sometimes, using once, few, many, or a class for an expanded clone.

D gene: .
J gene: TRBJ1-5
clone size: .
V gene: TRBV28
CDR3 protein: CASSFQINQPQHF
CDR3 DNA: TGTGCCAGCAGTTTCCAGATCAATCAGCCCCAGCATTTT

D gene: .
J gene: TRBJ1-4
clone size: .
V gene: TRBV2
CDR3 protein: CASHIANEKLFF
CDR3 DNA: TGTGCCAGCCATATAGCTAATGAAAAACTGTTTTTT

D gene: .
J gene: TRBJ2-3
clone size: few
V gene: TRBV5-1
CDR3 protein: CASSLTGTDTQYF
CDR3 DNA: TGCGCCAGCAGCCTTACAGGGACAGATACGCAGTATTTT

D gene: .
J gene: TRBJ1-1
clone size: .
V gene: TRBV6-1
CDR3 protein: CASSGPVMNTEAFF
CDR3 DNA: TGTGCCAGCAGTGGCCCTGTTATGAACACTGAAGCTTTCTTT

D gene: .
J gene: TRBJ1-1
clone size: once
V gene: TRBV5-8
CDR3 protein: CASSYGDPHTEAFF
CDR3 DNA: TGTGCCAGCAGCTATGGGGACCCGCACACTGAAGCTTTCTTT

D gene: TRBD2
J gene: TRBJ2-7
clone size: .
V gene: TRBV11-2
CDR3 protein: CASSPGLAGYEQYF
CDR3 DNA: TGTGCCAGCAGCCCGGGACTAGCGGGGTACGAGCAGTACTTC

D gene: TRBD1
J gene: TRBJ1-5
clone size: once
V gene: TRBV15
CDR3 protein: CATSRDRDQPQHF
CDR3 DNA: TGTGCCACCAGCCGGGACAGGGACCAGCCCCAGCATTTT

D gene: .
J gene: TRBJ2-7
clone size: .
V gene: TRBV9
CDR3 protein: CASSVARGYEQYF
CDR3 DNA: TGTGCCAGCAGCGTCGCCAGGGGATACGAGCAGTACTTC

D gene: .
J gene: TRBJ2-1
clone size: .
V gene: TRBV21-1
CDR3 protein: CASSKERPEQFF
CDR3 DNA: TGTGCCAGCAGCAAAGAGCGACCCGAGCAGTTCTTC

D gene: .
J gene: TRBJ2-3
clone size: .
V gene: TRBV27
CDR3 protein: CASSLERTRNGAQYF
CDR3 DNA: TGTGCCAGCAGTCTCGAGAGGACCCGAAACGGGGCGCAGTATTTT

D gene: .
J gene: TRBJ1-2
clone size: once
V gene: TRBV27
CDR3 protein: CASSLAAGAHGYTF
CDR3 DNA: TGTGCCAGCAGTCTCGCAGCGGGGGCCCATGGCTACACCTTC

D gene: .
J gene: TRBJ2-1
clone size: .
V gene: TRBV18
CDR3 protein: CASSPSTYNEQFF
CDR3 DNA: TGTGCCAGCTCACCAAGTACTTACAATGAGCAGTTCTTC

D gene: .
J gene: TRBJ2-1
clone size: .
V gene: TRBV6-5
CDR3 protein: CASSTRQSRFNEQFF
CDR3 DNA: TGTGCCAGCAGTACTCGACAGTCGCGCTTCAATGAGCAGTTCTTC

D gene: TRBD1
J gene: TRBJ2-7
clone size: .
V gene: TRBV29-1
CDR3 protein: CSGGTGYNEQYF
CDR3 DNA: TGCAGCGGTGGGACAGGGTACAACGAGCAGTACTTC

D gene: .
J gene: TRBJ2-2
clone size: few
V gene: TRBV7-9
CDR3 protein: CASSFGAGELFF
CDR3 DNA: TGTGCCAGCAGCTTTGGGGCCGGGGAGCTGTTTTTT

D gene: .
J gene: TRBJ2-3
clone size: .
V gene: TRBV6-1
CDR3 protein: CASKRAPSTDTQYF
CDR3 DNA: TGTGCCAGTAAGCGGGCACCTAGCACAGATACGCAGTATTTT

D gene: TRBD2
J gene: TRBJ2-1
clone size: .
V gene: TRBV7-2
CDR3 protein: CASSLELAGGNEQFF
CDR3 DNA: TGTGCCAGCAGCCTCGAGCTAGCGGGGGGAAATGAGCAGTTCTTC

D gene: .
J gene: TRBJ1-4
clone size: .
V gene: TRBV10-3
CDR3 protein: CAISDRVGEKLFF
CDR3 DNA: TGTGCCATCAGTGATCGGGTTGGGGAAAAACTGTTTTTT

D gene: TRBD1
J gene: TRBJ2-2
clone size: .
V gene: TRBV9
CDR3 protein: CASSARQGGTGELFF
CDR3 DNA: TGTGCCAGCAGCGCCCGACAGGGTGGCACCGGGGAGCTGTTTTTT

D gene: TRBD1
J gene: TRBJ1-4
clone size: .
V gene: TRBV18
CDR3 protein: CASSLNRDRDNEKLFF
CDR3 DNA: TGTGCCAGCTCACTTAACCGGGACAGGGACAATGAAAAACTGTTTTTT

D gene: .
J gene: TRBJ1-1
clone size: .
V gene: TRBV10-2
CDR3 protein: CASSDRGNTEAFF
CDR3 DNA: TGCGCCAGCAGTGACAGGGGGAACACTGAAGCTTTCTTT

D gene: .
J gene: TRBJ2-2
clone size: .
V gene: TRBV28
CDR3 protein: CASSFIVPVTGELFF
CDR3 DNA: TGTGCCAGCAGTTTTATCGTTCCGGTTACCGGGGAGCTGTTTTTT

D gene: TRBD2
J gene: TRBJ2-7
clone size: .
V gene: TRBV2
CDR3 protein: CASSQLGTSGNYEQYF
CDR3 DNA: TGTGCCAGCAGTCAACTCGGGACTAGCGGAAACTACGAGCAGTACTTC

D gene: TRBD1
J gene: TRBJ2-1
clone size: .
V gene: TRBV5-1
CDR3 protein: CASSFWPDRDDEQFF
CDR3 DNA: TGCGCCAGCAGCTTCTGGCCCGACAGGGATGATGAGCAGTTCTTC

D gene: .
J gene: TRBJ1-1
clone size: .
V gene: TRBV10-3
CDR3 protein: CAISDQAGMIAEAFF
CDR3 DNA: TGTGCCATCAGTGATCAGGCAGGGATGATCGCTGAAGCTTTCTTT

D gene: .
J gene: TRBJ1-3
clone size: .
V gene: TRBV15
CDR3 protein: CATSRDGRNAIYF
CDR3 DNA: TGTGCCACCAGCAGGGATGGGCGAAACGCCATATATTTT

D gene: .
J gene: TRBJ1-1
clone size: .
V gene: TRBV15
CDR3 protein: CATSRSTPLGQAFF
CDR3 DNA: TGTGCCACCAGCAGATCGACCCCCCTAGGACAAGCTTTCTTT

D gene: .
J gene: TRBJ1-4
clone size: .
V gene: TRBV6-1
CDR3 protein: CASRRGGTNEKLFF
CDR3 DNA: TGTGCCAGCAGGCGAGGGGGGACTAATGAAAAACTGTTTTTT

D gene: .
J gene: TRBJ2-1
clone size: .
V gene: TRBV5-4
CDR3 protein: CASSGAPAYNEQFF
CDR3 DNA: TGTGCCAGCAGCGGGGCTCCGGCCTACAATGAGCAGTTCTTC

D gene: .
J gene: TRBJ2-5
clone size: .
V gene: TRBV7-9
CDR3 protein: CASSLAETAQETQYF
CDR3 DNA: TGTGCCAGCAGCTTAGCGGAGACCGCCCAAGAGACCCAGTACTTC

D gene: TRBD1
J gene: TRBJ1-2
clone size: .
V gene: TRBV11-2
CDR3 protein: CASSWDRGYGYTF
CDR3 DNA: TGTGCCAGCAGCTGGGACAGGGGCTATGGCTACACCTTC

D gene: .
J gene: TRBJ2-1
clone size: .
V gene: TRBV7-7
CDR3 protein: CASSRDRRDEQFF
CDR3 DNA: TGTGCCAGCAGCCGGGACCGAAGGGATGAGCAGTTCTTC

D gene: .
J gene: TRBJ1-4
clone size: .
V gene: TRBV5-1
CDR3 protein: CASSLAPGAGQYEKLFF
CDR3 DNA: TGCGCCAGCAGCTTGGCCCCGGGGGCCGGGCAATATGAAAAACTGTTTTTT

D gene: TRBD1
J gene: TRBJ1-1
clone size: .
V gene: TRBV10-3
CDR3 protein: CAITRTGSDTEAFF
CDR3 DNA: TGTGCCATCACAAGGACAGGGTCGGACACTGAAGCTTTCTTT

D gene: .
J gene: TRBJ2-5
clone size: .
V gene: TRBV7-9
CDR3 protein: CASSLDVREPQYF
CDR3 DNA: TGTGCCAGCAGCTTGGACGTCAGGGAGCCCCAGTACTTC

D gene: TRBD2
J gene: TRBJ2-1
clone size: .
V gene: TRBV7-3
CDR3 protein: CASSQQGGAYNEQFF
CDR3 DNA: TGTGCCAGCAGCCAGCAGGGAGGGGCGTACAATGAGCAGTTCTTC

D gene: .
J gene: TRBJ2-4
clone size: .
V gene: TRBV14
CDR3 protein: CASSQEGGGRRENIQYF
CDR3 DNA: TGTGCCAGCAGCCAAGAAGGGGGCGGGAGACGAGAAAACATTCAGTACTTC

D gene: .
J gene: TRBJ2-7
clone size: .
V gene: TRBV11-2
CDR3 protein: CASSLEVGWGYEQYF
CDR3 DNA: TGTGCCAGCAGCTTAGAAGTGGGTTGGGGATACGAGCAGTACTTC

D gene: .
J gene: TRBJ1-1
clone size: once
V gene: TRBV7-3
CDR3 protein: CASSPGKGRRNTEAFF
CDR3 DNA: TGTGCCAGCAGCCCAGGGAAGGGGCGACGGAACACTGAAGCTTTCTTT

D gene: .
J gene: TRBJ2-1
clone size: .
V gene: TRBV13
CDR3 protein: CASSLGGPSSYNEQFF
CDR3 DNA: TGTGCCAGCAGCTTAGGCGGGCCGAGCTCCTACAATGAGCAGTTCTTC

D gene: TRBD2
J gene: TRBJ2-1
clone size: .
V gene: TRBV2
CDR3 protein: CASSDPLAAYNEQFF
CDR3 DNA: TGTGCCAGCAGTGATCCGCTAGCGGCCTACAATGAGCAGTTCTTC

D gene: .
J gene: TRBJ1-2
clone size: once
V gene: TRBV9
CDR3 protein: CASSVAGADYGYTF
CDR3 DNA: TGTGCCAGCAGCGTAGCGGGGGCAGATTATGGCTACACCTTC

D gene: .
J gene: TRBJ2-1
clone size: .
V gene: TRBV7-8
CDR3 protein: CASSGRWENEQFF
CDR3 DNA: TGTGCCAGCAGCGGCCGATGGGAGAATGAGCAGTTCTTC

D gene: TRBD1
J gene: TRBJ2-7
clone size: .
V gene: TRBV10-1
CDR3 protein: CASSENPGQRTYEQYF
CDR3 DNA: TGCGCCAGCAGTGAGAATCCGGGACAGCGAACCTACGAGCAGTACTTC

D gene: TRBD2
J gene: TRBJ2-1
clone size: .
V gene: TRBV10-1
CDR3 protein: CASSRTSGRAGNEQFF
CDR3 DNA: TGCGCCAGCAGCCGGACTAGCGGGAGGGCCGGTAATGAGCAGTTCTTC

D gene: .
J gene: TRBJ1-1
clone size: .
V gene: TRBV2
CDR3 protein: CASSAHGAGTEAFF
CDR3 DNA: TGTGCCAGCAGTGCGCATGGGGCGGGCACTGAAGCTTTCTTT

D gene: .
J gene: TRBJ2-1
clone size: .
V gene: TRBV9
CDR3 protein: CASSVTSSYNEQFF
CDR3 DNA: TGTGCCAGCAGCGTAACTAGCTCCTACAATGAGCAGTTCTTC

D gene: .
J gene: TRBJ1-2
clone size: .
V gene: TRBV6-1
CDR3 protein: CASSERLLPRGYTF
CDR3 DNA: TGTGCCAGCAGTGAAAGGTTGCTTCCTCGCGGCTACACCTTC

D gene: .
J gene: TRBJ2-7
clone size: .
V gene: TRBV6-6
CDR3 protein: CASRRATMRVSYEQYF
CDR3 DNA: TGTGCCAGCAGGCGCGCAACTATGAGGGTCTCCTACGAGCAGTACTTC

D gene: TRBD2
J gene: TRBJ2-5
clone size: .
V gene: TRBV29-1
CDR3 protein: CAHSGKETQYF
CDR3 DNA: TGCGCCCATAGCGGGAAAGAGACCCAGTACTTC

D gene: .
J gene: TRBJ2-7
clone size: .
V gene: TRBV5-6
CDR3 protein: CASSLPGSSYEQYF
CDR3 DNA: TGTGCCAGCAGCTTGCCGGGGTCTTCCTACGAGCAGTACTTC

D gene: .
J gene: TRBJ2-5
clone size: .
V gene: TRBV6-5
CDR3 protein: CASSYSNLVVKTQYF
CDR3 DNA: TGTGCCAGCAGTTACTCGAATCTGGTGGTGAAGACCCAGTACTTC

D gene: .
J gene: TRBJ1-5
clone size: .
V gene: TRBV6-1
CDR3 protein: CASSGDQPQHF
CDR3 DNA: TGTGCCAGCAGTGGAGATCAGCCCCAGCATTTT

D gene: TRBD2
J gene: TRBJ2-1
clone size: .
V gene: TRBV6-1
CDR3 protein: CASRPSGRALVEQFF
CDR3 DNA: TGTGCCAGCAGGCCTAGCGGGAGGGCCCTCGTCGAGCAGTTCTTC